The rows below give T cell receptor beta chains drawn from one sample of a study of blood T cell repertoires in COVID-19. Using immunoSEQ multiplex PCR, the repertoire was profiled, and TCRdb retains in-frame clones only, with some absent. The top ten hold approximately 17% of the sample, which has about 140,000 clones, roughly 80% seen once. Sequencing was carried out using peripheral blood. These TCRs come from a man between 50 and 59 years old with acute or convalescent COVID-19. Both conserved end residues are part of each CDR3. The D gene is left open where the match is weak. Clone size is shown for a subset of rows, as once, few, many or a class of expanded clone.

D	V	size	J	CDR3	DNA
TRBD2	TRBV7-3	NA	TRBJ2-7	CASSLSLRAGAPYEQYF	TGTGCCAGCAGCTTAAGTCTTCGAGCGGGGGCCCCCTACGAGCAGTACTTC
NA	TRBV30	NA	TRBJ2-3	CAWSVRGFGTDTQYF	TGTGCCTGGAGTGTACGAGGTTTTGGCACAGATACGCAGTATTTT
TRBD1	TRBV5-6	NA	TRBJ2-7	CASSPPGQGSHEQYF	TGTGCCAGCAGCCCTCCGGGACAGGGCTCCCACGAGCAGTACTTC
TRBD1	TRBV27	NA	TRBJ2-1	CASSLRDRDANEQFF	TGTGCCAGCAGTTTACGGGACAGGGATGCGAATGAGCAGTTCTTC
NA	TRBV2	NA	TRBJ2-2	CASKSTVNTGELFF	TGTGCCAGCAAATCGACAGTGAACACCGGGGAGCTGTTTTTT
NA	TRBV28	few	TRBJ1-4	CASSLTATNEKLFF	TGTGCCAGCAGTTTGACAGCAACTAATGAAAAACTGTTTTTT
TRBD1	TRBV3-1/TRBV3-2	NA	TRBJ1-4	CASSQDVPGGINEKLFF	TGTGCCAGCAGCCAAGATGTCCCAGGGGGTATAAATGAAAAACTGTTTTTT
TRBD1	TRBV7-2	NA	TRBJ2-5	CASSFNRGETQYF	TGTGCCAGCAGCTTCAACAGGGGTGAGACCCAGTACTTC
NA	TRBV11-2	NA	TRBJ2-4	CASSLTALAKNIQYF	TGTGCCAGCAGCTTAACAGCCCTAGCCAAAAACATTCAGTACTTC
TRBD1	TRBV7-2	NA	TRBJ1-2	CASSLGTQGVGGYTF	TGTGCCAGCAGCTTAGGTACCCAGGGGGTAGGCGGCTACACCTTC
NA	TRBV4-1	NA	TRBJ2-6	CASSQDGGPRSSGANVLTF	TGCGCCAGCAGCCAAGATGGAGGGCCCCGAAGCTCTGGGGCCAACGTCCTGACTTTC
NA	TRBV25-1	NA	TRBJ2-3	CASSRQSSTDTQYF	TGTGCCAGCAGTAGACAGTCTAGCACAGATACGCAGTATTTT
NA	TRBV12-3/TRBV12-4	NA	TRBJ1-2	CASSFFQNYGYTF	TGTGCCAGCAGTTTTTTCCAAAACTATGGCTACACCTTC
NA	TRBV12-5	NA	TRBJ2-2	CASAPPRTTSTGELFF	TGTGCTAGTGCCCCCCCCCGGACTACCAGCACCGGGGAGCTGTTTTTT
NA	TRBV11-2	NA	TRBJ2-3	CASSLRGSSTDTQYF	TGTGCCAGCAGCTTACGGGGATCTAGCACAGATACGCAGTATTTT
TRBD1	TRBV3-1/TRBV3-2	NA	TRBJ2-1	CASSPGQGSYNEQFF	TGTGCCAGCAGCCCGGGACAGGGGTCCTACAATGAGCAGTTCTTC
TRBD2	TRBV4-1	once	TRBJ2-3	CASSSTSGGGRTQYF	TGCGCCAGCAGCTCGACTAGCGGGGGAGGGCGTACGCAGTATTTT
TRBD1	TRBV6-1	once	TRBJ2-6	CASSAGDRWSGANVLTF	TGTGCCAGCAGTGCCGGGGACAGGTGGTCTGGGGCCAACGTCCTGACTTTC
NA	TRBV30	NA	TRBJ1-1	CALSRENTEAFF	TGTGCCCTTTCCCGCGAGAACACTGAAGCTTTCTTT
TRBD2	TRBV10-2	NA	TRBJ2-1	CASRPTSGGYNEQFF	TGCGCCAGCAGGCCGACTAGCGGGGGATACAATGAGCAGTTCTTC
NA	TRBV5-1	once	TRBJ1-2	CASSEDYGYTF	TGCGCCAGCAGTGAGGACTATGGCTACACCTTC
NA	TRBV6-5	NA	TRBJ1-2	CASSYSGRGYGYTF	TGTGCCAGCAGTTACTCGGGCAGGGGCTATGGCTACACCTTC
NA	TRBV5-1	NA	TRBJ2-7	CASSLWQGDEQYF	TGCGCCAGCAGCTTATGGCAGGGTGACGAGCAGTACTTC
TRBD1	TRBV15	NA	TRBJ1-1	CATSRKQGATEAFF	TGTGCCACCAGCAGAAAACAGGGGGCAACTGAAGCTTTCTTT
NA	TRBV10-3	NA	TRBJ1-2	CAISEEGVSGYTF	TGTGCCATCAGTGAAGAGGGGGTCTCTGGCTACACCTTC
NA	TRBV6-1	NA	TRBJ1-2	CASSDDIRYGYTF	TGTGCCAGCAGTGACGACATCCGCTATGGCTACACCTTC
NA	TRBV7-3	NA	TRBJ2-5	CASSLQYQETQYF	TGTGCCAGCAGCTTACAGTACCAAGAGACCCAGTACTTC
NA	TRBV5-4	NA	TRBJ2-7	CASSTSSEQYF	TGTGCCAGCAGCACGTCGAGCGAGCAGTACTTC
NA	TRBV2	once	TRBJ1-2	CASSETRTANYGYTF	TGTGCCAGCAGTGAAACAAGGACAGCTAACTATGGCTACACCTTC
TRBD1	TRBV6-5	few	TRBJ1-5	CASRVQGGDQPQHF	TGTGCCAGCAGGGTACAGGGGGGCGATCAGCCCCAGCATTTT
TRBD1	TRBV24-1	NA	TRBJ2-3	CATSDFGTGSDTQYF	TGTGCCACCAGTGATTTTGGGACAGGGTCAGATACGCAGTATTTT
NA	TRBV7-9	once	TRBJ1-4	CASSRTGGEKLFF	TGTGCCAGCAGCCGTACGGGGGGTGAAAAACTGTTTTTC
NA	TRBV5-1	NA	TRBJ1-1	CASSPSGTTNTEAFF	TGCGCCAGCAGCCCATCCGGGACAACGAACACTGAAGCTTTCTTT
TRBD1	TRBV3-1/TRBV3-2	NA	TRBJ2-4	CASSLRGTALAKNIQYF	TGTGCCAGCAGCCTTAGGGGGACAGCTCTAGCCAAAAACATTCAGTACTTC
NA	TRBV21-1	NA	TRBJ2-3	CASSKAGGRGLSTDTQYF	TGTGCCAGCAGCAAAGCAGGCGGGCGGGGGCTTAGCACAGATACGCAGTATTTT
NA	TRBV7-9	NA	TRBJ2-5	CASSSRGRETQYF	TGTGCCAGCAGCTCGCGGGGCCGGGAGACCCAGTACTTC
TRBD1	TRBV28	NA	TRBJ2-2	CASSLPPRTGRNTGELFF	TGTGCCAGCAGTTTACCACCACGGACAGGGCGGAACACCGGGGAGCTGTTTTTT
NA	TRBV19	NA	TRBJ1-2	CATAPEPGQLPNYGYTF	TGTGCCACTGCACCCGAGCCCGGACAGCTCCCTAACTATGGCTACACCTTC
TRBD2	TRBV4-1	NA	TRBJ2-5	CASSRSSGGETQYF	TGCGCCAGCAGCCGATCTAGCGGGGGAGAGACCCAGTACTTC
NA	TRBV19	NA	TRBJ2-1	CASSISGFDEQFF	TGTGCCAGTAGTATATCAGGGTTCGATGAGCAGTTCTTC
NA	TRBV20-1	once	TRBJ1-2	CSASPTSSAGGGYGYTF	TGCAGTGCTAGTCCTACTTCTTCCGCGGGAGGGGGGTATGGCTACACCTTC
NA	TRBV2	NA	TRBJ1-2	CASRRLRQNDYGYTF	TGTGCCAGCAGAAGACTGCGACAGAACGACTATGGCTACACCTTC